This entry lists 18 T cell receptor beta chains sequenced from one sample in a study of response to subunit inactivated influenza vaccine. Via MiXCR, TCRdb re-called the RT-PCR reads, giving one row per CDR3 protein. The table has 400,000 to 550,000 distinct CDR3 sequences, about 25% seen once. The specimen comprised CD4+ T cells sorted from PBMCs, sampled 5 days after vaccination. All receptors derive from a man aged 50 or older who received an inactivated influenza vaccine.

The chain links TRBV3-1 to TRBJ2-7; D ambiguous. Between the trimmed V and J ends, which lost 4 bases and 2 bases, there was a span of 9 bases. The germline gives CDR1 LGHDT, CDR2 YNNKEL (reference sequence). The CDR3 spans 13 residues. The CDR3 DNA reads as TGTGCCAGCAGCCCTCGTTCTACCTACGAGCAGTACTTC. Protein product: CASSPRSTYEQYF.

The rearrangement links TRBV5-1 to TRBJ2-6, with unresolved D. Germline values: CDR1 SGHRS, CDR2 YFSETQ. The CDR3 loop spans 15 amino acids. V gave up 0 bases and J gave up 3 bases, with 7 bases separating them. The CDR3 DNA follows: TGCGCCAGCAGCTTGGGTAGCTATGGGGCCAACGTCCTGACTTTC. Protein: CASSLGSYGANVLTF.

The rearrangement joins TRBV20-1 to TRBJ2-3; weak D call: TRBD2 (6 bases). The V gene's germline CDR1 is DFQATT and CDR2 SNEGSKA (reference sequence). Trimming left V 7 bases short and J 1 base short, with 9 bases between. This CDR3 has 12 amino acids. The CDR3 reads CSGWGGTDTQYF. The CDR3 nucleotides read TGCAGTGGCTGGGGGGGCACAGATACGCAGTATTTT.

V is TRBV20-1 and J is TRBJ2-7; the match to TRBD1 covers 11 bases. Trimming took 3 bases from V and 2 from J; bases not matched to a gene: 3. There are 14 residues in the CDR3. Per germline, CDR1 DFQATT and CDR2 SNEGSKA (reference sequence). CDR3 amino acids: CSASRDRGTYEQYF. Here the CDR3 DNA reads TGCAGTGCTAGCCGGGACAGGGGGACCTACGAGCAGTACTTC.

This clonotype has a count of ten or more. The chain uses TRBV7-2 and TRBJ2-1, with 10 nucleotides matching TRBD2. The CDR3 totals 14 residues. The V gene's germline CDR1 is SGHTA and CDR2 FQGNSA. The junction had 3 bases not matched to a gene; V was cut back by 5 bases and J by 5 bases. CDR3: CASSRTSGNNEQFF. The CDR3 coding sequence is TGTGCCAGCAGCCGGACTAGCGGAAACAATGAGCAGTTCTTC.

This clonotype showed up many times. This chain uses TRBV11-2 with TRBJ2-1, with D maybe TRBD2 (5 bases). The germline gives CDR1 SGHAT, CDR2 FQNNGV. Trimming left V 2 bases short and J 7 bases short, with 9 bases between. The CDR3 length is 13 residues. CDR3 protein: CASSLWRGNEQFF. Here the CDR3 DNA reads TGTGCCAGCAGCTTATGGAGAGGGAATGAGCAGTTCTTC.

This clonotype was recorded a few times. The genes are TRBV5-1 and TRBJ2-1; 7 nucleotides line up with TRBD2. With V trimmed by 1 base and J by 4 bases, 2 bases remained unmatched. In germline, CDR1 is SGHRS, CDR2 YFSETQ. The CDR3 has 14 residues. CDR3 residues: CASSLKAGYNEQFF. The CDR3 DNA is TGCGCCAGCAGCTTGAAAGCGGGATACAATGAGCAGTTCTTC.

V and J are TRBV28 and TRBJ2-2; the D gene is possibly TRBD1 (6 bases). Germline CDR1 reads MDHEN; CDR2 reads SYDVKM. Trimming took 8 bases from V and 2 from J, leaving 9 bases between them. The CDR3 has 13 amino acids. In DNA form, the CDR3 reads TGTGCCAGCGGGACATCTAACACCGGGGAGCTGTTTTTT. As protein: CASGTSNTGELFF.

This clonotype appeared a few times. The chain's CDR3 is CASISQVFPGTGELFF. The DNA for the CDR3 is TGTGCCAGCATTTCCCAGGTGTTCCCCGGCACCGGGGAGCTGTTTTTT. This rearrangement joins TRBV6-2 or TRBV6-3 to TRBJ2-2; D is unresolved. Trimming took off 7 bases at V and 4 bases at J, with 19 bases between the two ends. Germline loops: CDR1 MNHEY, CDR2 SVGEGT. The CDR3 sequence is 16 residues long.

This clonotype occurred a few times. This sequence joins TRBV5-1 and TRBJ2-3, with D tentatively TRBD2 (6 bases). The CDR3 has 14 amino acids. Trimming left V 4 bases short and J 3 bases short, with 12 bases between. Germline V lookup: CDR1 SGHRS, CDR2 YFSETQ. In DNA form, the CDR3 reads TGCGCCAGCAGCGGGGGGACTCAAACAGATACGCAGTATTTT. Translating gives CASSGGTQTDTQYF.

This chain joins TRBV24-1 and TRBJ2-1, with D uncertain. V gave up 4 bases and J gave up 0 bases, with 9 bases separating them. This CDR3 comprises 15 residues. Germline values: CDR1 KGHDR, CDR2 SFDVKD. For the CDR3, the DNA is TGTGCCACCAGTGACGGGCGAGGCTCCTACAATGAGCAGTTCTTC. Amino acid sequence: CATSDGRGSYNEQFF.

This clonotype was observed a few times. The chain has TRBV5-1 and TRBJ2-1, with 12 positions matching TRBD2. The CDR3 contains 17 residues. V lost 0 bases to trimming and J lost 7 bases; unmatched junction nucleotides: 8. In germline, CDR1 is SGHRS, CDR2 YFSETQ. The CDR3, as DNA: TGCGCCAGCAGCTTGGACTTACTAGCGGGAGGCAGGAATGAGCAGTTCTTC. It is translated as CASSLDLLAGGRNEQFF.

The rearrangement links TRBV20-1 to TRBJ2-1; D might be TRBD1 (5 bases). Germline loops: CDR1 DFQATT, CDR2 SNEGSKA (reference sequence). The CDR3 consists of 14 residues. V shed 3 bases and J shed 8 bases, with 17 bases lying between them. The CDR3 region has the DNA TGCAGTGCTAGGGTAGCAGGGCGGATCGATGAGCAGTTCTTC. This encodes CSARVAGRIDEQFF.

The chain is built from TRBV12-3 or TRBV12-4 and TRBJ2-7; unclear D gene. This CDR3 is 14 amino acids long. V lost 4 bases, J lost 0 bases, and 10 bases lay in between. CDR3 amino acids: CASSYLASSYEQYF. In nucleotides, the CDR3 is TGTGCCAGCAGTTACTTGGCCAGCTCCTACGAGCAGTACTTC.

V gene TRBV3-1 combines with J gene TRBJ2-2; 10 positions agree with TRBD1. Looked up from germline, CDR1 is LGHDT and CDR2 is YNNKEL (reference sequence). V lost 5 bases and J lost 6; bases outside the gene matches: 6. This CDR3 has 15 amino acids. The CDR3 is CASSLGQGIPGELFF. In nucleotides, the CDR3 is TGTGCCAGCAGCTTGGGACAGGGGATCCCCGGGGAGCTGTTTTTT.

This chain links TRBV29-1 with TRBJ1-2, with D unresolved. The CDR3 is 14 amino acids. The germline V gene has CDR1 SQVTM and CDR2 ANQGSEA. The V end was cut by 0 bases, the J end by 3 bases, with 11 bases between. In nucleotides, the CDR3 is TGCAGCGTTGAAGATCGGCGGGGATACTATGGCTACACCTTC. Protein: CSVEDRRGYYGYTF.

This clonotype was found a few times. This chain links TRBV7-2 with TRBJ1-5; D possibly corresponds to TRBD1 (5 bases). This CDR3 has 15 amino acids. The V end lost 2 bases, the J end lost 6 bases, and 14 bases lay between the germline ends. CDR1 is SGHTA, CDR2 FQGNSA, per germline. The CDR3 sequence: CASSLLGVRSQPQHF. CDR3 nucleotides: TGTGCCAGCAGCTTACTAGGGGTTCGAAGTCAGCCCCAGCATTTT.

This clonotype was picked up a small number of times. The gene calls are TRBV5-1 and TRBJ1-6; unclear D gene. Trimming pared 0 bases from V and 9 bases from J, leaving 19 bases between. The CDR3 has 17 amino acids. CDR1 is SGHRS, CDR2 YFSETQ, per germline. For the CDR3, the DNA is TGCGCCAGCAGCTTGGACAGCGTTGGAAGAACCTCTTCACCCCTCCACTTT. Translated: CASSLDSVGRTSSPLHF. The full variable domain, in which reference TRBV5-1 and TRBJ1-6 provide the parts outside the CDR3, is KAGVTQTPRYLIKTRGQQVTLSCSPISGHRSVSWYQQTPGQGLQFLFEYFSETQRNKGNFPGRFSGRQFSNSRSEMNVSTLELGDSALYLCASSLDSVGRTSSPLHFGNGTRLTVT.